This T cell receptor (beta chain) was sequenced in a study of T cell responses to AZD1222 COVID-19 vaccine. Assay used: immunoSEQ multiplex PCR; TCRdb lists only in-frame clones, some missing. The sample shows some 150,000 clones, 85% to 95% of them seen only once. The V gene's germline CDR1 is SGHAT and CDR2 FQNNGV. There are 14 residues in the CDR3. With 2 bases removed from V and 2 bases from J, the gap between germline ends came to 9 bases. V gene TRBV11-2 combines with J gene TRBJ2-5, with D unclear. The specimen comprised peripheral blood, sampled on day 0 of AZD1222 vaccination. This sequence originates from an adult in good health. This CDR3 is CASSLLSGQETQYF. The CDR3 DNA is TGTGCCAGCAGCTTATTGTCCGGACAAGAGACCCAGTACTTC.